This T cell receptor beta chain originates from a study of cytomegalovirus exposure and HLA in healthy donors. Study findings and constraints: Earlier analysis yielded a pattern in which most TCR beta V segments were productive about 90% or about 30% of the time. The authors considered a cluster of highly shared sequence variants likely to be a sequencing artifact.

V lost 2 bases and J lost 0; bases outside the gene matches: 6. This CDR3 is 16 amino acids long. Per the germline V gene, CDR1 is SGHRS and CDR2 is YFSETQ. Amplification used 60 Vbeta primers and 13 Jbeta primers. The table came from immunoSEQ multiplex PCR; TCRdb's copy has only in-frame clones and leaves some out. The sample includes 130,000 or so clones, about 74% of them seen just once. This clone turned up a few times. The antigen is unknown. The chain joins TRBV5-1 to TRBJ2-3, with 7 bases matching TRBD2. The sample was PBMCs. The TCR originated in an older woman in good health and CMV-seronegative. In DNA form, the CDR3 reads TGCGCCAGCAGCTTCGGAGGGAGGGCTAGCACAGATACGCAGTATTTT. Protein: CASSFGGRASTDTQYF.